The rows below give T cell receptor beta chains drawn from one sample of a study of CD8+ T cells in alopecia areata. This table comes from immunoSEQ multiplex PCR, and its TCRdb copy is limited to in-frame clones, with some not included. This sample has about 97,000 clones; approximately 42% occur once, and the top ten carry about 1.2%. The specimen was CD4+ T cells sorted from blood. The receptors come from a human donor with alopecia areata. CDR3s include the opening cysteine and the closing phenylalanine or tryptophan. D genes are given only for firm matches. Rows may omit the clone size; those that give it use once, few, many or a size class.

len: 14; abundance: few; j_gene: TRBJ2-7; d_gene: TRBD2; v_gene: TRBV6-1; CDR3nt: TGTGCCAGCACCGCCGGGACTAGGAGATGGGAGCAGTACTTC; CDR3aa: CASTAGTRRWEQYF
len: 16; abundance: NA; j_gene: TRBJ2-7; d_gene: NA; v_gene: TRBV28; CDR3nt: TGTGCCAGCAGTTTATCAGGAGGGCGGGCTACCTACGAGCAGTACTTC; CDR3aa: CASSLSGGRATYEQYF
len: 15; abundance: NA; j_gene: TRBJ2-1; d_gene: NA; v_gene: TRBV6-5; CDR3nt: TGTGCCAGCAGTTACTCGGCTAGCGCATACAGAGAGCAGTTCTTC; CDR3aa: CASSYSASAYREQFF
len: 13; abundance: NA; j_gene: TRBJ1-3; d_gene: NA; v_gene: TRBV30; CDR3nt: TGTGCCTGGAGTGTACTATCCAGAAACACCATATATTTT; CDR3aa: CAWSVLSRNTIYF
len: 13; abundance: few; j_gene: TRBJ2-3; d_gene: NA; v_gene: TRBV5-4; CDR3nt: TGTGCCAGCAGCTTGGGACCTACAGATACGCAGTATTTT; CDR3aa: CASSLGPTDTQYF
len: 17; abundance: NA; j_gene: TRBJ2-5; d_gene: TRBD2; v_gene: TRBV11-2; CDR3nt: TGTGCCAGCAGCTTAAGAGTGGTAGCGGGAGGTGGAGAGACCCAGTACTTC; CDR3aa: CASSLRVVAGGGETQYF
len: 14; abundance: few; j_gene: TRBJ2-1; d_gene: TRBD1; v_gene: TRBV7-2; CDR3nt: TGTGCCAGCAGCCCGGACAGGGCGGGGAATGAGCAGTTCTTC; CDR3aa: CASSPDRAGNEQFF
len: 17; abundance: few; j_gene: TRBJ2-1; d_gene: TRBD1; v_gene: TRBV4-3; CDR3nt: TGCGCCAGCAGCCAGTACTTGGACAGGGGGCTGGGCAATGAGCAGTTCTTC; CDR3aa: CASSQYLDRGLGNEQFF
len: 13; abundance: NA; j_gene: TRBJ2-5; d_gene: NA; v_gene: TRBV7-3; CDR3nt: TGTGCCAGCAGCTTAGGGGTTAGGGAGACCCAGTACTTC; CDR3aa: CASSLGVRETQYF
len: 16; abundance: NA; j_gene: TRBJ2-3; d_gene: TRBD2; v_gene: TRBV7-9; CDR3nt: TGTGCCAGCAGCTCCTTTCGGGGAGGGGACACAGATACGCAGTATTTT; CDR3aa: CASSSFRGGDTDTQYF
len: 13; abundance: NA; j_gene: TRBJ2-2; d_gene: NA; v_gene: TRBV18; CDR3nt: TGTGCCAGCTCACCAGGGAACACCGGGGAGCTGTTTTTT; CDR3aa: CASSPGNTGELFF
len: 12; abundance: NA; j_gene: TRBJ2-7; d_gene: TRBD1; v_gene: TRBV30; CDR3nt: TGTGCCTGGAGTACAGGGGACTACGAGCAGTACTTC; CDR3aa: CAWSTGDYEQYF
len: 10; abundance: few; j_gene: TRBJ2-1; d_gene: NA; v_gene: TRBV5-1; CDR3nt: TGCGCCAGCATGGGTGATGAGCAGTTCTTC; CDR3aa: CASMGDEQFF
len: 14; abundance: NA; j_gene: TRBJ2-5; d_gene: NA; v_gene: TRBV4-1; CDR3nt: TGCGCCAGCAGCCAGATGGGGGCGGGAGAGACCCAGTACTTC; CDR3aa: CASSQMGAGETQYF
len: 15; abundance: few; j_gene: TRBJ2-4; d_gene: TRBD1; v_gene: TRBV4-1; CDR3nt: TGCGCCAGCAGCCGGGGACAGGGATCGAAAAACATTCAGTACTTC; CDR3aa: CASSRGQGSKNIQYF
len: 16; abundance: few; j_gene: TRBJ2-6; d_gene: NA; v_gene: TRBV7-2; CDR3nt: TGTGCCAGCAGCGCCCGGACAGCTACTGGGGCCAACGTCCTGACTTTC; CDR3aa: CASSARTATGANVLTF
len: 13; abundance: NA; j_gene: TRBJ2-3; d_gene: NA; v_gene: TRBV6-5; CDR3nt: TGTGCCAGCAGACCCCCAGGGAGGGATACGCAGTATTTT; CDR3aa: CASRPPGRDTQYF
len: 11; abundance: few; j_gene: TRBJ1-1; d_gene: NA; v_gene: TRBV29-1; CDR3nt: TGCAGCGTTGACGGGAACACTGAAGCTTTCTTT; CDR3aa: CSVDGNTEAFF
len: 15; abundance: NA; j_gene: TRBJ1-2; d_gene: TRBD1; v_gene: TRBV5-4; CDR3nt: TGTGCCAGCAGCTTGGGACAGGGGGCGAACTATGGCTACACCTTC; CDR3aa: CASSLGQGANYGYTF
len: 17; abundance: few; j_gene: TRBJ2-3; d_gene: NA; v_gene: TRBV28; CDR3nt: TGTGCCAGCAGAACATTCGGACGAGCCTCTAGCACAGATACGCAGTATTTT; CDR3aa: CASRTFGRASSTDTQYF
len: 11; abundance: few; j_gene: TRBJ2-7; d_gene: TRBD1; v_gene: TRBV29-1; CDR3nt: TGCAGCGTCTTACAGGGGTACGAGCAGTACTTC; CDR3aa: CSVLQGYEQYF
len: 13; abundance: NA; j_gene: TRBJ1-1; d_gene: TRBD1; v_gene: TRBV6-1; CDR3nt: TGTGCCACCGGGACAGGTTTGAACACTGAAGCTTTCTTT; CDR3aa: CATGTGLNTEAFF
len: 13; abundance: NA; j_gene: TRBJ2-7; d_gene: NA; v_gene: TRBV11-1; CDR3nt: TGTGCCAGCAGCTTCCACGGCTCCTACGAGCAGTACTTC; CDR3aa: CASSFHGSYEQYF
len: 14; abundance: NA; j_gene: TRBJ2-5; d_gene: NA; v_gene: TRBV7-2; CDR3nt: TGTGCCAGCAGCCCCGGACAGCGCCAAGAGACCCAGTACTTC; CDR3aa: CASSPGQRQETQYF
len: 15; abundance: NA; j_gene: TRBJ1-2; d_gene: TRBD1; v_gene: TRBV9; CDR3nt: TGTGCCAGCACCCTGACAGGGGACCTTAACTATGGCTACACCTTC; CDR3aa: CASTLTGDLNYGYTF
len: 14; abundance: NA; j_gene: TRBJ2-4; d_gene: TRBD2; v_gene: TRBV2; CDR3nt: TGTGCCAGCAGTGGGGCGGGAGTTATGAGCATTCAGTACTTC; CDR3aa: CASSGAGVMSIQYF
len: 15; abundance: few; j_gene: TRBJ1-1; d_gene: TRBD1; v_gene: TRBV25-1; CDR3nt: TGTGCCAGCAGCCCGAAGTCACAGGGGTTGACTGAAGCTTTCTTT; CDR3aa: CASSPKSQGLTEAFF
len: 14; abundance: NA; j_gene: TRBJ1-2; d_gene: NA; v_gene: TRBV28; CDR3nt: TGTGCCAGCAGTTTAACGGGGCAGTCTTACGGCTACACCTTC; CDR3aa: CASSLTGQSYGYTF
len: 15; abundance: NA; j_gene: TRBJ2-7; d_gene: NA; v_gene: TRBV5-4; CDR3nt: TGTGCCAGCAGCTTAGGACCGGCGAGCTCCTACGAGCAGTACTTC; CDR3aa: CASSLGPASSYEQYF
len: 14; abundance: NA; j_gene: TRBJ2-3; d_gene: TRBD2; v_gene: TRBV10-3; CDR3nt: TGTGCCATCAGTGAAGGACTAGTCAGGGATACGCAGTATTTT; CDR3aa: CAISEGLVRDTQYF
len: 14; abundance: NA; j_gene: TRBJ1-1; d_gene: NA; v_gene: TRBV7-2; CDR3nt: TGTGCCAGCAGCTTAATCATGCGGAACACTGAAGCTTTCTTT; CDR3aa: CASSLIMRNTEAFF
len: 13; abundance: NA; j_gene: TRBJ2-2; d_gene: NA; v_gene: TRBV14; CDR3nt: TGTGCCAGCAGCGCAAGGGAGGCCGGGGAGCTGTTTTTT; CDR3aa: CASSAREAGELFF
len: 15; abundance: NA; j_gene: TRBJ2-5; d_gene: TRBD1; v_gene: TRBV18; CDR3nt: TGTGCCAGCTCACCACAGGGGGCTATACAAGAGACCCAGTACTTC; CDR3aa: CASSPQGAIQETQYF
len: 18; abundance: NA; j_gene: TRBJ1-3; d_gene: TRBD1; v_gene: TRBV30; CDR3nt: TGTGCCTGGAGTGCCAGGGGGAAGATGTCTGTCTCTGGAAACACCATATATTTT; CDR3aa: CAWSARGKMSVSGNTIYF
len: 15; abundance: few; j_gene: TRBJ2-1; d_gene: NA; v_gene: TRBV5-1; CDR3nt: TGCGCCAGCCAGCTGGGTCAGGGGAAGTACAATGAGCAGTTCTTC; CDR3aa: CASQLGQGKYNEQFF
len: 13; abundance: few; j_gene: TRBJ1-5; d_gene: NA; v_gene: TRBV29-1; CDR3nt: TGCAGCGTTGTTATTCAGGGGAAGCAGCCCCAGCATTTT; CDR3aa: CSVVIQGKQPQHF
len: 14; abundance: few; j_gene: TRBJ2-4; d_gene: NA; v_gene: TRBV9; CDR3nt: TGTGCCAGCAGCGCCTCGGTAGCCAAAAACATTCAGTACTTC; CDR3aa: CASSASVAKNIQYF
len: 14; abundance: few; j_gene: TRBJ2-7; d_gene: TRBD2; v_gene: TRBV2; CDR3nt: TGTGCCAGCAGTCCGGGACTAGCGCAGTCCGAGCAGTACTTC; CDR3aa: CASSPGLAQSEQYF
len: 10; abundance: few; j_gene: TRBJ2-5; d_gene: NA; v_gene: TRBV20-1; CDR3nt: TGCAGTGCTATCAAGGAGACCCAGTACTTC; CDR3aa: CSAIKETQYF
len: 13; abundance: medium-sized; j_gene: TRBJ2-7; d_gene: NA; v_gene: TRBV5-1; CDR3nt: TGCGCCAGCAGACCCGTGGGGGGCTACGAGCAGTACTTC; CDR3aa: CASRPVGGYEQYF
len: 15; abundance: NA; j_gene: TRBJ1-1; d_gene: TRBD1; v_gene: TRBV7-2; CDR3nt: TGTGCCAGCAGCTTAGTTAGGACAGGGGGCCCTGAAGCTTTCTTT; CDR3aa: CASSLVRTGGPEAFF
len: 14; abundance: NA; j_gene: TRBJ1-1; d_gene: NA; v_gene: TRBV5-1; CDR3nt: TGCGCCAGCAGCTTGCCGGGCTCCTTCACTGAAGCTTTCTTT; CDR3aa: CASSLPGSFTEAFF